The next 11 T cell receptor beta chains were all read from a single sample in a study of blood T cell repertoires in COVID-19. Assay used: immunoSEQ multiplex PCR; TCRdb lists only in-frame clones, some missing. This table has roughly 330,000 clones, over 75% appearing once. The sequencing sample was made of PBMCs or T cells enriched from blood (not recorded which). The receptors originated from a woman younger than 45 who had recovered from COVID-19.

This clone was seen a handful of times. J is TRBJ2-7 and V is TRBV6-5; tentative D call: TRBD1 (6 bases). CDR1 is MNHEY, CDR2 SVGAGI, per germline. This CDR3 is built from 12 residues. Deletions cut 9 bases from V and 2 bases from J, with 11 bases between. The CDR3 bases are TGTGCCAGTGGGGACAACCCCTACGAGCAGTACTTC. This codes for CASGDNPYEQYF.

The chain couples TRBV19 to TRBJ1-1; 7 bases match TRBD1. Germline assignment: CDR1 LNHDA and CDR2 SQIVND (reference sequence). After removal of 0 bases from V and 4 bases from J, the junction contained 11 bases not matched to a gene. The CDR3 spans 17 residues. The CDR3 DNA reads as TGTGCCAGTAGTATAGACAACAGGGGTCGCGGTACCACTGAAGCTTTCTTT. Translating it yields CASSIDNRGRGTTEAFF.

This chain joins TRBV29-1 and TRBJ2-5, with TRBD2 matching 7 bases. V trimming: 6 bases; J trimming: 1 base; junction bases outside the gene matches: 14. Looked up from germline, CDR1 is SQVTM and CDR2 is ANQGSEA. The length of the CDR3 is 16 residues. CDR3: CSVRGVWGGLQETQYF. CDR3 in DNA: TGCAGCGTCCGAGGGGTGTGGGGGGGACTCCAAGAGACCCAGTACTTC.

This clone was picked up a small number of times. As DNA, the CDR3 is TGCGCCAGCCGCGAAACAGTCCGCCCTAACTATGGCTACACCTTC. Protein product: CASRETVRPNYGYTF. The V and J genes are TRBV10-2 and TRBJ1-2; D is undetermined. CDR1 and CDR2 from the germline V gene are WSHSY and SAAADI. The CDR3 has 15 residues. The V end was cut by 8 bases, the J end by 0 bases, with 16 bases between.

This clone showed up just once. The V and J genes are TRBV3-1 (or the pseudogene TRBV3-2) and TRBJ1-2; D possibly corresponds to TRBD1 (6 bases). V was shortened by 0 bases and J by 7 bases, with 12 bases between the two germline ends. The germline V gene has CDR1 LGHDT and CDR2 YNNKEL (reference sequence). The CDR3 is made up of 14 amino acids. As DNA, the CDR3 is TGTGCCAGCAGCCAAGATCTCAGGGGCTTTGGCTACACCTTC. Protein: CASSQDLRGFGYTF.

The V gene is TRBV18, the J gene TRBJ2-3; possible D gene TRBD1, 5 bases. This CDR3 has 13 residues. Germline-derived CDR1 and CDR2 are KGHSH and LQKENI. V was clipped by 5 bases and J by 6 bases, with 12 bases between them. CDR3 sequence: CASSEGAGDTQYF. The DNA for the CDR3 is TGTGCCAGCTCAGAAGGGGCCGGGGATACGCAGTATTTT.

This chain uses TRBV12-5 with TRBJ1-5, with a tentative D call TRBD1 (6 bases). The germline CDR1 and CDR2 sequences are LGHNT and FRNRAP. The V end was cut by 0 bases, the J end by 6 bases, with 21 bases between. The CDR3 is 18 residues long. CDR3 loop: CASGLVGRGLISGQPQHF. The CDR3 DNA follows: TGTGCTAGTGGTTTGGTAGGGAGGGGGTTAATTAGCGGTCAGCCCCAGCATTTT.

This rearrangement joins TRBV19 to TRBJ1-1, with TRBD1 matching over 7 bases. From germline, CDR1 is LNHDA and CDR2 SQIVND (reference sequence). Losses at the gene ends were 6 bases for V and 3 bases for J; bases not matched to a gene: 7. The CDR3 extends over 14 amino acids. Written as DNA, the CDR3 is TGTGCCAGTAGGTCAAGGGGGCAGGACACTGAAGCTTTCTTT. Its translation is CASRSRGQDTEAFF.

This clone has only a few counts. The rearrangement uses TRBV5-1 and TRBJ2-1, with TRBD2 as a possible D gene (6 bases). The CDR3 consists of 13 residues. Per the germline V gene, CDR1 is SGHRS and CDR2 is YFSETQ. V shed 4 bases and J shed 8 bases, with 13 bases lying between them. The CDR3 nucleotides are TGCGCCAGCAGCCTGGGACTGGAGGATGAGCAGTTCTTC. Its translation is CASSLGLEDEQFF. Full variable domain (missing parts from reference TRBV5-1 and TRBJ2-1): KAGVTQTPRYLIKTRGQQVTLSCSPISGHRSVSWYQQTPGQGLQFLFEYFSETQRNKGNFPGRFSGRQFSNSRSEMNVSTLELGDSALYLCASSLGLEDEQFFGPGTRLTVL.

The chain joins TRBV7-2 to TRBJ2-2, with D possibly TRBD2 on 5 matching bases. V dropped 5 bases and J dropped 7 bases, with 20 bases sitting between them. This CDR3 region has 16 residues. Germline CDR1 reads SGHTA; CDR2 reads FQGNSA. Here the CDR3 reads CASSPTYGVRVGELFF. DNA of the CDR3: TGTGCCAGCAGCCCCACCTACGGGGTTCGTGTCGGGGAGCTGTTTTTT.

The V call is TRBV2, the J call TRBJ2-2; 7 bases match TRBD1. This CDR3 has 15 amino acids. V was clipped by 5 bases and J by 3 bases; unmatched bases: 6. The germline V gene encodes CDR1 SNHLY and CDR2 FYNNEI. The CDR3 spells CASSYNRGDTGELFF. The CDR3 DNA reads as TGTGCCAGCAGTTACAACAGGGGAGACACCGGGGAGCTGTTTTTT.